This T cell receptor (beta chain) was sequenced during a study of brain metastases from non-small cell lung cancer (dated by TCRdb to between 2017 and 2020). Study-wide context: In non-small-cell lung cancer patients, the researchers characterized the immune microenvironment of brain metastases and primary tumors that had been resected as matched pairs. Study-level results and caveats: Paired brain metastases and primary tumors largely shared TCR repertoires, although T-cell densities in the metastases were sparse. T-cell clones appeared expanded in around 62% of brain metastases relative to the matched primary tumors. T-cell infiltration was lower in brain metastases than in primary tumors (P < 0.001).

A cohort of more than 30 patients with surgically resected non-small-cell lung cancer, for whom both primary tumor and brain metastasis specimens were available, was included. Archival formalin-fixed, paraffin-embedded tissues were used as the tumor specimens. The method behind the library was the immunoSEQ multiplex PCR assay. Alongside a 770-gene immune expression panel, the team sequenced the T-cell receptor beta chain repertoire. TCRdb holds this immuneACCESS table with in-frame rearrangements only. Some clones are missing; in checked studies, unresolved V genes explain under half, and the rest has no known cause. This sample lists 4,600 or so clones; about 88% were detected once. Jointly, the top ten make up over 10% of the sample. For this clone: Its binding antigen is unknown. An end of the junction differs from the germline gene, which may be a read error.

This clonotype originated in a donor aged 40 or older with non-small cell lung cancer. The sequenced material came from tissue from a brain metastasis. What this sample's cell subset or site label stands for: resected brain metastasis paired with primary lung tumor.

The CDR3 protein: CASSLERGLYEQYF. The bases read TGTGCCAGCAGTTTAGAGAGGGGGTTATACGAGCAGTACTTC. The V and J segments used are TRBV7-2 and TRBJ2-7, and possibly TRBD1, on 6 matching bases. The cysteine opens and the phenylalanine closes a CDR3 of 14 amino acids. Just the 42-base CDR3 DNA is kept, in frame starting at base 1. Via the germline V gene, CDR1 is SGHTA and CDR2 FQGNSA.